This TCR beta chain was obtained from a study of cytotoxic CD8 clonotypes in ibrutinib-treated CLL (dated by TCRdb to 2020 to 2022). The study in broad terms: The cohort had 11 to 12 relapsed/refractory and 15 treatment-naive patients; under 18 were IGHV unmutated. Responses were partial in 25 or so patients and complete in 2; after median around 72 months follow-up, approximately 15 stayed in remission and approximately 12 progressed. Response samples were taken after a median of 12 months on treatment, ranging from about 6 to 40 months. Samples averaged approximately 260,000 productive templates and 94,082 productive rearrangements. Of the roughly 81 people in the trial, 26 had longitudinal samples available. Cryopreserved peripheral blood mononuclear cells were collected at three points: before therapy, at response, and at either sustained remission or disease progression.

From cysteine to phenylalanine, the CDR3 is 20 amino acids long. The retained sequence is limited to the CDR3, 60 bases, with the frame set at the first base. Note on this clone: No cognate antigen has been identified for it. Per-nucleotide qualities are absent, and no much larger clonotype sits a single base away.

Each clonotype received, on average, 10x coverage in deep resolution sequencing performed on a MiSeq, where the target depth lay between 1 in 1 million and 1 in 200,000 T cells. TCR beta libraries were generated with the immunoSEQ hsTCRB Kit. In the paper's pipeline: Data were analyzed with ImmunoSEQ Data Assistant and ImmunoSEQ Analyzer, with V, D and J genes assigned per IMGT definitions. Clonality, which ranges from 0 to 1, was calculated by subtracting the normalized Shannon entropy of productive rearrangement frequencies from one. Public clonotype analysis was restricted to overrepresented clonotypes comprising at least 0.05% of each patient's repertoire. Repertoires from about a dozen age-matched healthy donors in immuneACCESS were used as clonality controls. In its TCRdb copy, this immuneACCESS table keeps in-frame sequences only and misses some clones. Where compared with another copy, unresolved V genes explain less than half of these, and the others have no known cause. The V and J calls and clone size come from that table; D and trimming were worked out from the DNA. The sample table lists around 33,000 clones, approximately 70% of them with a count of one. Roughly 26% of the sample belongs to the ten largest clones.

For TCR beta library preparation, roughly 2 micrograms of genomic DNA was extracted from cryopreserved PBMCs. Longitudinal blood samples from CLL patients on ibrutinib monotherapy were analyzed using high-throughput TCR beta sequencing. The patients took part in an open-label, single-center phase 2 trial of ibrutinib monotherapy. Overall study results and their limits: Public clonotypes were found to be uncommon and were observed to contract or remain stable during treatment; the increase in clonality was shown to reflect expansion of private clonotypes at ibrutinib response. Baseline clonality exceeded that of age-matched healthy donors and correlated strongly with circulating CD8+ T-cell counts. An increase in clonality was observed at ibrutinib response, with clonality remaining stable during sustained remission and falling back toward baseline at progression. Sustained-remission and progressing patients did not have matched sampling times, and lymph node repertoires were not examined.

This TCR was sampled from a human donor with chronic lymphocytic leukemia. This chain joins TRBV21-1 to TRBJ1-1. TRBV21-1 is a pseudogene locus. The sample in question was PBMCs, obtained before ibrutinib treatment. The CDR3 loop reads CASSKERLGILGRSNTEAFF. The sequence in DNA is TGTGCCAGCAGCAAGGAGCGGCTGGGTATACTCGGCAGATCGAACACTGAAGCTTTCTTT.